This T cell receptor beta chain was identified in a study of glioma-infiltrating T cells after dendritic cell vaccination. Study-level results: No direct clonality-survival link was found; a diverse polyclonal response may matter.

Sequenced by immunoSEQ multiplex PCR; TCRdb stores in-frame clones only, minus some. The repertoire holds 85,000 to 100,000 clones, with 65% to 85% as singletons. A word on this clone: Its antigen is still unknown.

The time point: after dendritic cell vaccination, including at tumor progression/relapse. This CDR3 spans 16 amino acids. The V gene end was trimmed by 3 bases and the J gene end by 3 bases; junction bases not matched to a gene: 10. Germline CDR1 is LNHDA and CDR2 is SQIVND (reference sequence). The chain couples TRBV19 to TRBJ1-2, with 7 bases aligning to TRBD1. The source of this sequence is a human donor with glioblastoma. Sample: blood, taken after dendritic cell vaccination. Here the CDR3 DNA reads TGTGCCAGTAGTATCCGGCTAGGACAGGACTACTATGGCTACACCTTC. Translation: CASSIRLGQDYYGYTF.